A single sample is the source of the 18 T cell receptor beta chains below, sequenced in a study of shared clonotypes between healthy human individuals. Some clones are missing from TCRdb's copy, which holds only in-frame ones; the method was immunoSEQ multiplex PCR. The table includes about 1 million clones, about 84% detected once. Material: memory CD4+ T cells from PBMCs. Subset described: CD45RA-negative fraction. The receptors come from a man aged 18 to 35 in good health. Some clones in this sample may be carry-over from other donors' samples.

CDR3 amino acids: CSVAPRQGNYEQYF. As DNA, the CDR3 is TGCAGCGTTGCCCCCCGACAGGGGAATTACGAGCAGTACTTC. V gene TRBV29-1 combines with J gene TRBJ2-7, with 8 bases lining up with TRBD1. Germline V CDR1 and CDR2: SQVTM, ANQGSEA. Germline trimming cut 4 bases from V and 4 bases from J; bases unmatched to any gene: 9. The length of the CDR3 is 14 residues.

The chain has TRBV18 and TRBJ1-3; D not certain. V was trimmed by 0 bases and J by 3 bases, leaving 6 bases between them. Germline CDR1 and CDR2: KGHSH and LQKENI. The CDR3 consists of 14 residues. The CDR3 nucleotides are TGTGCCAGCTCACCACCGTCTCTTGGAAACACCATATATTTT. Amino acid sequence: CASSPPSLGNTIYF. The entire variable domain, with the rest obtained from reference TRBV18 and TRBJ1-3, is as follows: NAGVMQNPRHLVRRRGQEARLRCSPMKGHSHVYWYRQLPEEGLKFMVYLQKENIIDESGMPKERFSAEFPKEGPSILRIQQVVRGDSAAYFCASSPPSLGNTIYFGEGSWLTVV.

V gene TRBV4-1 combines with J gene TRBJ2-2; the D call may be TRBD1 or TRBD2 (5 bases each). Trimming took off 1 base at V and 2 bases at J, with 14 bases between the two ends. The germline gives CDR1 MGHRA, CDR2 YSYEKL. CDR3 length: 17 residues. The CDR3 DNA sequence: TGCGCCAGCAGCCAAGGGGGCCAGCGGAGAAACACCGGGGAGCTGTTTTTT. The encoded protein is CASSQGGQRRNTGELFF.

For the CDR3, the DNA is TGTGCCAGCAGCGTGAACAGACTAACCTACAATGAGCAGTTCTTC. It translates to CASSVNRLTYNEQFF. The chain combines TRBV9 with TRBJ2-1; D perhaps matches TRBD2 (5 bases). The length of the CDR3 is 15 residues. The germline V gene has CDR1 SGDLS and CDR2 YYNGEE. Trimming left V 2 bases short and J 2 bases short, with 11 bases between.

This chain's CDR3 is CASGRRMETQYF. The CDR3 DNA sequence: TGTGCCAGCGGGAGGAGAATGGAGACCCAGTACTTC. The chain employs TRBV14 and TRBJ2-5, with D possibly matching TRBD2 (6 bases). Germline CDR1 reads SGHDN; CDR2 reads FVKESK. This CDR3 spans 12 amino acids. Trimming removed 8 bases at V and 5 bases at J, with 12 bases between.

The chain has TRBV6-5 and TRBJ2-5; TRBD1 might be the D (6 bases). The CDR3 length is 15 residues. V was shortened by 2 bases and J by 0 bases, with 10 bases between the two germline ends. Germline lookup yields CDR1 MNHEY and CDR2 SVGAGI. CDR3 loop: CASSYDRQYQETQYF. CDR3 in DNA: TGTGCCAGCAGTTACGACAGGCAGTACCAAGAGACCCAGTACTTC.

The rearrangement links TRBV28 to TRBJ2-7, with 11 nucleotides matching TRBD1. The V gene's germline CDR1 is MDHEN and CDR2 SYDVKM. The CDR3 contains 16 residues. With 5 bases clipped from V and 0 bases from J, the junction kept 6 bases outside the gene matches. The CDR3 DNA follows: TGTGCCAGCAGTCTGCCGGGACAGGGGGTCTCCTACGAGCAGTACTTC. This translates into CASSLPGQGVSYEQYF.

This clone was found a few times. The chain has TRBV5-6 and TRBJ2-7; D not certain. Trimming shortened V by 0 bases and J by 6 bases, and 10 bases separated the two germline ends. The CDR3 spans 13 residues. Germline CDR1 is SGHDT and CDR2 is YYEEEE. The CDR3 sequence: CASSLVSVGEQYF. CDR3 DNA: TGTGCCAGCAGCTTGGTATCGGTCGGCGAGCAGTACTTC.

The chain carries TRBV2 and TRBJ2-7; 8 nucleotides align to TRBD1. The V gene's germline CDR1 is SNHLY and CDR2 FYNNEI. V shed 7 bases and J 4 bases; nucleotides not matched to a gene: 6. The CDR3 has 13 amino acids. The CDR3 here is CASTLDREYEQYF. In DNA, the CDR3 is TGTGCCAGCACCTTGGACAGGGAATACGAGCAGTACTTC.

This chain links TRBV5-1 with TRBJ1-2, with 8 bases fitting TRBD1. The CDR3 spans 17 residues. The germline V gene encodes CDR1 SGHRS and CDR2 YFSETQ. Trimming took 5 bases from V and 0 from J; bases not matched to a gene: 12. The CDR3 DNA is TGCGCCAGCAGTCCACGGGGACAGGTCATCTCTAACTATGGCTACACCTTC. Encoded protein: CASSPRGQVISNYGYTF.

A few counts support this clone. The V gene is TRBV5-4, the J gene TRBJ1-2; 8 bases are shared with TRBD1. This CDR3 region has 17 residues. J was trimmed by 4 bases and V by 0 bases; bases with no gene match: 11. Germline V lookup: CDR1 SGHNT, CDR2 YYREEE (reference sequence). CDR3 nucleotide sequence: TGTGCCAGCAGCTTGGTGGACGGCGGGACAGGCGGCTATGGCTACACCTTC. Its protein is CASSLVDGGTGGYGYTF.

The rearrangement uses TRBV6-5 and TRBJ2-3, with 7 bases aligning to TRBD1. The CDR3 is 16 residues long. V gave up 0 bases and J gave up 6 bases; unmatched junction bases: 9. Germline V CDR1 and CDR2: MNHEY, SVGAGI. The CDR3 sequence is CASSYSITGAGDTQYF. The CDR3 DNA reads as TGTGCCAGCAGTTACTCGATAACAGGGGCCGGGGATACGCAGTATTTT.

This clone was counted between two and nine times. This chain connects TRBV2 to TRBJ2-7; D is possibly TRBD1 or TRBD2 (6 bases each). V was pared by 6 bases and J by 2 bases, with 14 bases between. The CDR3 spans 14 residues. The germline V gene encodes CDR1 SNHLY and CDR2 FYNNEI. CDR3 DNA sequence: TGTGCCAGCAGGCAGGGGACTGGAGCCTACGAGCAGTACTTC. This codes for CASRQGTGAYEQYF. Together with reference TRBV2 and TRBJ2-7, the CDR3 gives the full variable domain: EPEVTQTPSHQVTQMGQEVILRCVPISNHLYFYWYRQILGQKVEFLVSFYNNEISEKSEIFDDQFSVERPDGSNFTLKIRSTKLEDSAMYFCASRQGTGAYEQYFGPGTRLTVT.

This clone was picked up one time. CDR3 region: CASNPAGSGVLTF. The CDR3 bases are TGTGCCAGCAACCCCGCAGGTTCGGGCGTCCTGACTTTC. V is TRBV5-4 and J is TRBJ2-6, with unresolved D. The V end was cut by 6 bases, the J end by 12 bases, with 16 bases between. Germline CDR1 and CDR2: SGHNT and YYREEE (reference sequence). This CDR3 contains 13 residues.

This clone is a singleton in its sample. This rearrangement joins TRBV7-9 to TRBJ2-1, with no clear D. Deletions cut 2 bases from V and 7 bases from J, with 9 bases between. The CDR3 is made up of 13 amino acids. Germline lookup yields CDR1 SEHNR and CDR2 FQNEAQ (reference sequence). CDR3 sequence (DNA): TGTGCCAGCAGCTTAACCCATGGGAATGAGCAGTTCTTC. Its protein is CASSLTHGNEQFF.

This sequence joins TRBV28 and TRBJ1-5; 7 bases line up with TRBD1. With 6 bases clipped from V and 7 bases from J, the junction kept 15 bases outside the gene matches. This CDR3 region has 16 residues. The germline V gene encodes CDR1 MDHEN and CDR2 SYDVKM. CDR3 coding DNA: TGTGCCAGCAGATACCCCGGGACGCAGGGGGGACAGCCCCAGCATTTT. It yields the protein CASRYPGTQGGQPQHF.

This clone was recorded once. The chain is built from TRBV7-6 and TRBJ2-3; TRBD2 agrees at 9 bases. Germline loops: CDR1 SGHVS, CDR2 FNYEAQ. V shed 0 bases and J 0 bases; nucleotides not matched to a gene: 1. CDR3 size: 16 residues. CDR3 DNA sequence: TGTGCCAGCAGCTTAGCTAGCGGGGGCAGCACAGATACGCAGTATTTT. This encodes CASSLASGGSTDTQYF. Complete variable domain (other parts from reference TRBV7-6 and TRBJ2-3): GAGVSQSPRYKVTKRGQDVALRCDPISGHVSLYWYRQALGQGPEFLTYFNYEAQQDKSGLPNDRFSAERPEGSISTLTIQRTEQRDSAMYRCASSLASGGSTDTQYFGPGTRLTVL.

This clone turned up a few times. This rearrangement joins TRBV2 to TRBJ1-1; D unclear. The CDR3 runs 17 residues. Trimming removed 7 bases at V and 1 base at J, with 22 bases between. Germline loops: CDR1 SNHLY, CDR2 FYNNEI. The CDR3 nucleotides are TGTGCCAGCACCATCAATTGGCGCCACCCTGGGAACACTGAAGCTTTCTTT. Protein: CASTINWRHPGNTEAFF.